Below, 21 T cell receptor beta chains from the same sample are listed, as sequenced in a study of OX40 agonist ivuxolimab in advanced cancers. Some clones are missing from TCRdb's copy, which holds only in-frame ones; the method was immunoSEQ multiplex PCR. The sample has some 43,000 clones, 88% seen once. The starting material was CD4+ or CD8+ T cells sorted from blood, obtained in a trial of the OX40 agonist ivuxolimab. The receptor set was obtained from an adult with an advanced solid tumor such as melanoma, head and neck, liver or kidney cancer.

This clone was seen a handful of times. This chain joins TRBV19 and TRBJ1-1, with a possible D match to TRBD1 (6 bases). CDR1 is LNHDA and CDR2 is SQIVND in the germline V gene (reference sequence). V was pared by 6 bases and J by 4 bases, with 15 bases between. There are 14 residues in the CDR3. The chain's CDR3 is CASRDTGPTTEAFF. CDR3 coding DNA: TGTGCCAGTAGAGACACAGGGCCCACCACTGAAGCTTTCTTT.

In nucleotides, the CDR3 is TGTGCCAGTGCCCCCCTGCGGACCGGAAACACTGAAGCTTTCTTT. Translation gives CASAPLRTGNTEAFF. This chain uses TRBV19 with TRBJ1-1, with D uncertain. Trimming cost V 8 bases and J 2 bases, with 18 bases left between them. Germline CDR1 is LNHDA and CDR2 is SQIVND (reference sequence). The CDR3 extends over 15 amino acids.

The chain joins TRBV19 to TRBJ2-6; D is undetermined. The CDR3 runs to 16 residues. Germline values: CDR1 LNHDA, CDR2 SQIVND (reference sequence). The V and J ends lost 0 bases and 0 bases respectively, with 6 bases between them. The CDR3 region is CASSIDWGSGANVLTF. In DNA form, the CDR3 reads TGTGCCAGTAGTATAGATTGGGGCTCTGGGGCCAACGTCCTGACTTTC.

The chain employs TRBV9 and TRBJ2-7; 10 bases are a match to TRBD2. Germline V CDR1 and CDR2: SGDLS, YYNGEE. This CDR3 has 15 residues. Trimming at V came to 1 base and at J to 7 bases, leaving 8 bases not matched to a gene. CDR3 coding DNA: TGTGCCAGCAGCGTATCCCTAGCGGGAGTGGGTGAGCAGTACTTC. It codes for CASSVSLAGVGEQYF.

The rearrangement links TRBV29-1 to TRBJ2-7; 9 bases agree with TRBD2. Trimming cost V 6 bases and J 0 bases; bases outside gene matches: 15. The CDR3 loop spans 17 amino acids. In germline, CDR1 is SQVTM, CDR2 ANQGSEA. The CDR3 DNA reads as TGCAGCGTAACCGGGACTAGCTCTTCCACGGGCTCCTACGAGCAGTACTTC. Translating gives CSVTGTSSSTGSYEQYF.

This rearrangement joins TRBV7-9 to TRBJ1-2; D possibly corresponds to TRBD1 (5 bases). V dropped 1 base and J dropped 4 bases, with 13 bases sitting between them. Germline V CDR1 and CDR2: SEHNR, FQNEAQ (reference sequence). The CDR3 is 15 residues long. CDR3 region: CASSLDSERGYGYTF. For the CDR3, the DNA is TGTGCCAGCAGCTTAGATTCCGAGAGGGGCTATGGCTACACCTTC.

The chain employs TRBV5-1 and TRBJ2-3; 7 positions agree with TRBD2. Germline V gene data show CDR1 as SGHRS and CDR2 as YFSETQ. After removal of 0 bases from V and 1 base from J, the junction contained 5 bases not matched to a gene. The CDR3 has 16 residues. The CDR3 here is CASSLVGGGGTDTQYF. The CDR3 coding sequence is TGCGCCAGCAGCTTGGTCGGGGGAGGGGGCACAGATACGCAGTATTTT.

As DNA, the CDR3 is TGTGCCAGCATGGGATCCCCCTATAATTCACCCCTCCACTTT. Protein sequence: CASMGSPYNSPLHF. The chain has TRBV27 and TRBJ1-6; D uncertain. The ends were cut back, 7 bases at V and 2 bases at J, with 9 bases in the middle. The CDR3 loop spans 14 amino acids. Germline V gene sequence: CDR1 MNHEY, CDR2 SMNVEV (reference sequence).

This sequence joins TRBV4-3 and TRBJ1-2, with D uncertain. The CDR3 consists of 13 residues. V lost 0 bases and J 10 bases, leaving 12 bases between the germline ends. Germline V gene data show CDR1 as LGHNA and CDR2 as YSLEER. Here the CDR3 reads CASSQDRAGSYTF. CDR3 bases: TGCGCCAGCAGCCAAGATAGGGCAGGCTCCTACACCTTC.

The rearrangement links TRBV5-1 to TRBJ2-1; 13 positions agree with TRBD2. This CDR3 comprises 16 residues. The germline V gene encodes CDR1 SGHRS and CDR2 YFSETQ. The ends lost 0 bases at V and 7 bases at J; junction bases unmatched: 4. CDR3: CASSLGTSGSRNEQFF. The CDR3 DNA sequence: TGCGCCAGCAGCTTGGGGACTAGCGGGAGTCGGAATGAGCAGTTCTTC.

V gene TRBV5-1 combines with J gene TRBJ2-7; D is possibly TRBD2 (5 bases). With 0 bases removed from V and 6 bases from J, the gap between germline ends came to 22 bases. Germline loops: CDR1 SGHRS, CDR2 YFSETQ. The CDR3 has 17 residues. The CDR3 is CASSLGSVGLRGVEQYF. DNA of the CDR3: TGCGCCAGCAGCTTGGGTAGCGTCGGGCTACGTGGGGTCGAGCAGTACTTC.

The V and J genes are TRBV5-1 and TRBJ2-5; 9 bases align to TRBD1. The CDR3 spans 15 residues. The germline V gene encodes CDR1 SGHRS and CDR2 YFSETQ. The junction had 6 bases not matched to a gene; V was cut back by 2 bases and J by 4 bases. The CDR3 region is CASSFRDRVRETQYF. CDR3 sequence (DNA): TGCGCCAGCAGCTTCCGGGACAGGGTTCGAGAGACCCAGTACTTC.

This clone showed up just a few times. The chain couples TRBV11-1 to TRBJ2-3; D ambiguous. This CDR3 contains 11 residues. Trimming took off 6 bases at V and 6 bases at J, with 7 bases between the two ends. CDR1 SGHAT and CDR2 FQDESV come from the germline V gene (reference sequence). The CDR3: CASSNWDTQYF. The CDR3 DNA sequence: TGTGCCAGCAGTAATTGGGATACGCAGTATTTT.

The CDR3 loop is CASSPTGTYGYTF. The CDR3, as DNA: TGTGCCAGCAGTCCCACGGGGACCTATGGCTACACCTTC. This chain links TRBV28 with TRBJ1-2; tentatively, D is TRBD1 (5 bases). Looked up from germline, CDR1 is MDHEN and CDR2 is SYDVKM. CDR3 length: 13 residues. V was clipped by 5 bases and J by 4 bases, with 11 bases between them.

This sequence joins TRBV6-5 and TRBJ2-7; D uncertain. The CDR3 totals 14 residues. Between the trimmed V and J ends, which lost 5 bases and 1 base, there was a span of 12 bases. CDR1 and CDR2 (germline): MNHEY, SVGAGI. CDR3 nucleotides: TGTGCCAGCAGTCCGATGGTGCGATCCTACGAGCAGTACTTC. Translated, it gives CASSPMVRSYEQYF.

The J gene is TRBJ1-5, the V gene TRBV27, with D possibly TRBD1 on 6 matching bases. Germline-derived CDR1 and CDR2 are MNHEY and SMNVEV (reference sequence). There are 14 residues in the CDR3. V was cut by 6 bases and J by 6 bases, with 15 bases left in between. The CDR3 region is CASSEQGNSQPQHF. The CDR3 DNA sequence: TGTGCCAGCAGCGAACAGGGAAATAGTCAGCCCCAGCATTTT.

This chain uses TRBV4-2 with TRBJ2-5; 8 positions agree with TRBD2. Germline V CDR1 and CDR2: LGHNA, YNFKEQ. Losses at the gene ends were 0 bases for V and 1 base for J; bases not matched to a gene: 4. This CDR3 comprises 16 residues. The CDR3 loop reads CASSQEFLAGQETQYF. DNA of the CDR3: TGTGCCAGCAGCCAAGAATTCCTAGCGGGCCAAGAGACCCAGTACTTC.

This chain links TRBV28 with TRBJ2-2; 11 positions agree with TRBD2. After removal of 1 base from V and 1 base from J, the junction contained 2 bases not matched to a gene. The germline CDR1 and CDR2 sequences are MDHEN and SYDVKM. The CDR3 contains 17 residues. The CDR3 sequence is CASSLLAGGVNTGELFF. The DNA of the CDR3 is TGTGCCAGCAGTTTATTAGCGGGAGGGGTGAACACCGGGGAGCTGTTTTTT.

This sequence joins TRBV2 and TRBJ1-6, with 7 bases matching TRBD1. The V gene's germline CDR1 is SNHLY and CDR2 FYNNEI. The V segment lost 4 bases and the J segment 3 bases; nucleotides outside the gene matches: 3. The CDR3 totals 15 residues. This CDR3 reads CASSVAGGYNSPLHF. Written as DNA, the CDR3 is TGTGCCAGCAGTGTTGCAGGGGGCTATAATTCACCCCTCCACTTT. Complete variable domain (other parts from reference TRBV2 and TRBJ1-6): EPEVTQTPSHQVTQMGQEVILRCVPISNHLYFYWYRQILGQKVEFLVSFYNNEISEKSEIFDDQFSVERPDGSNFTLKIRSTKLEDSAMYFCASSVAGGYNSPLHFGNGTRLTVT.

The J gene is TRBJ2-5, the V gene TRBV6-1; D is possibly TRBD2 (6 bases). CDR3 length equals 14 residues. The germline CDR1 and CDR2 sequences are MNHNS and SASEGT. V was trimmed by 11 bases and J by 6 bases, leaving 22 bases between them. The CDR3 sequence is CAHYSGGAGKTQYF. CDR3 coding DNA: TGTGCCCACTATAGCGGCGGGGCGGGGAAGACCCAGTACTTC.

V and J are TRBV6-5 and TRBJ1-5, with 10 nucleotides matching TRBD1. Germline-derived CDR1 and CDR2 are MNHEY and SVGAGI. CDR3 length equals 14 residues. V dropped 6 bases and J dropped 5; count of bases not matched to a gene: 4. The chain's CDR3 is CASRDRGDHQPQHF. In DNA, the CDR3 is TGTGCCAGCAGGGACAGGGGGGATCATCAGCCCCAGCATTTT.